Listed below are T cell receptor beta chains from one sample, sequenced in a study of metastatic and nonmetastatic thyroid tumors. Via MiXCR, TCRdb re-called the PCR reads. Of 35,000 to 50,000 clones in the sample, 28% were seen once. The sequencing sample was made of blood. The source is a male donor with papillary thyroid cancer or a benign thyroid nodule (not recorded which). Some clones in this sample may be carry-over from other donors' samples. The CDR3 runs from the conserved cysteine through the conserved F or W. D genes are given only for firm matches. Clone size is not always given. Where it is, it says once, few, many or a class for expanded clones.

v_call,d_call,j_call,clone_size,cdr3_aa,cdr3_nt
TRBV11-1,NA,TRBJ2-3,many,CASSLAYRPTSPDTQYF,TGTGCCAGCAGCTTAGCGTATCGGCCCACCAGCCCAGATACGCAGTATTTT
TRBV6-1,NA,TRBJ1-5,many,CASSFDSNNQPQHF,TGTGCCAGCAGTTTCGACAGTAACAATCAGCCCCAGCATTTT
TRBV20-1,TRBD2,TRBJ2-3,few,CSAGKREMGTDTQYF,TGCAGTGCGGGGAAGCGGGAGATGGGGACAGATACGCAGTATTTT
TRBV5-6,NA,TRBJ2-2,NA,CASSLLGRNTGELFF,TGTGCCAGCAGCTTACTAGGACGCAACACCGGGGAGCTGTTTTTT
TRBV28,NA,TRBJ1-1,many,CATRGSLSTEAFF,TGTGCCACCCGGGGGTCGTTGAGCACTGAAGCTTTCTTT
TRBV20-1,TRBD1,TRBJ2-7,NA,CSARDRRTGDSYEQYF,TGCAGTGCTAGAGATCGCAGAACAGGGGATTCCTACGAGCAGTACTTC
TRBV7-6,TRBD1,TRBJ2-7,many,CASSLAGGIEQYF,TGTGCCAGCAGCTTAGCAGGGGGCATCGAGCAGTACTTC
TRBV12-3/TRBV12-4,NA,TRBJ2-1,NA,CASSLVVKSSYNEQFF,TGTGCCAGCAGTTTAGTTGTCAAAAGCTCCTACAATGAGCAGTTCTTC
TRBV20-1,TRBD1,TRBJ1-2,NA,CSARRSRGPNYGYTF,TGCAGTGCTAGACGTTCCAGGGGGCCCAACTATGGCTACACCTTC
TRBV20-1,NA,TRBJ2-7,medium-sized,CSARVYEGRGAEQYF,TGCAGTGCTAGAGTTTATGAGGGTCGGGGGGCCGAGCAGTACTTC
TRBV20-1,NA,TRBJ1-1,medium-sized,CSARNPENGQPEAFF,TGCAGTGCTAGAAACCCGGAAAATGGACAGCCAGAAGCTTTCTTT
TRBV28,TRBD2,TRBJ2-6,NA,CASSRWTSGESVANVLTF,TGTGCCAGCAGTAGATGGACTAGCGGTGAGTCTGTGGCCAACGTCCTGACTTTC
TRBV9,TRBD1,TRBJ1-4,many,CASSRLGQGANEKLFF,TGTGCCAGCAGCCGCTTGGGACAGGGCGCTAATGAAAAACTGTTTTTT
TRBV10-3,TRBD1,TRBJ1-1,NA,CAISESDRVGTEAFF,TGTGCCATCAGTGAGTCGGACAGGGTCGGCACTGAAGCTTTCTTT
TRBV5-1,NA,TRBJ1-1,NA,CASSLGRLGDTEAFF,TGCGCCAGCAGCTTGGGGAGGTTAGGGGACACTGAAGCTTTCTTT
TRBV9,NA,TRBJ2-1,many,CASSPADWDEQFF,TGTGCCAGCAGCCCCGCAGACTGGGATGAGCAGTTCTTC
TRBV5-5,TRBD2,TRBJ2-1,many,CASSLGGGAGEQFF,TGTGCCAGCAGCTTGGGCGGGGGGGCCGGTGAGCAGTTCTTC
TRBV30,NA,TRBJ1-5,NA,CAFSPGLHQPQHF,TGTGCCTTCTCCCCGGGACTACATCAGCCCCAGCATTTT
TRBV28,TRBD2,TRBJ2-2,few,CASQTGTSGKTGELFF,TGTGCCAGCCAAACCGGGACTAGCGGGAAAACCGGGGAGCTGTTCTTT
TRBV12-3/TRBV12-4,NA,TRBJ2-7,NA,CASSFSQHSYEQYF,TGTGCCAGCAGTTTTTCCCAGCACTCCTACGAGCAGTACTTC
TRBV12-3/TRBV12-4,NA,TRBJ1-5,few,CASSSHVPNQPQHF,TGTGCCAGCAGTTCACATGTACCCAATCAGCCCCAGCATTTT
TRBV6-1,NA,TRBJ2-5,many,CASSYRLQETQYF,TGTGCCAGCAGTTACAGGCTTCAGGAGACCCAGTACTTC